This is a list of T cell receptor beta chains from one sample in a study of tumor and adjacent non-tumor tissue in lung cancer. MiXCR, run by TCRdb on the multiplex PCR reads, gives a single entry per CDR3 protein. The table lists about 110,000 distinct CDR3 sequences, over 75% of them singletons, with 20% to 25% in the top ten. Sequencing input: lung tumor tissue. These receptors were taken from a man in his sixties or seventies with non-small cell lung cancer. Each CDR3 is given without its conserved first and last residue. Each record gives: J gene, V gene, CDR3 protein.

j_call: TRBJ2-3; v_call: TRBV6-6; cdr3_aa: ASRPNLELTGADTQY
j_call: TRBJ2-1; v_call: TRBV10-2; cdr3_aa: ASRSPGPSSQQF
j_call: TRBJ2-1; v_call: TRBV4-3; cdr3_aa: ASSHLPGLVNEQF
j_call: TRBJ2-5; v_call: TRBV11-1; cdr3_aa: ASSGQVEVETQY
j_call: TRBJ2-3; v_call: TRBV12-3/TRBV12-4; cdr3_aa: ASNLAQPSSKQY
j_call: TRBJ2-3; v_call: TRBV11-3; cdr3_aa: ASSLRGSSGGRNTEY
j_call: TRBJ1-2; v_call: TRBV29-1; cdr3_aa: SVEDPRQALGGYT
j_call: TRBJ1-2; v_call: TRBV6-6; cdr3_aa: ASSYSILEGFIYGCA
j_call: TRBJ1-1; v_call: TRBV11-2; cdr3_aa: DCSFGGGRTEAF
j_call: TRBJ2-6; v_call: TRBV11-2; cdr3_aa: TSSLGLTNPGANVLT
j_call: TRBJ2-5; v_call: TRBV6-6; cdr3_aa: ASSSPAGTGLEQVQY
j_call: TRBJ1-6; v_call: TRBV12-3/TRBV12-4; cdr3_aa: ASTSGTGGYISPLH
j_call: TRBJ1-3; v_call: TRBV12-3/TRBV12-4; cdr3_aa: ASSAVRAEGNTIY
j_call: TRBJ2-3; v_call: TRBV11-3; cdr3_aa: ASNNRAIVTQY